This entry lists 17 T cell receptor beta chains sequenced from one sample in a study of OX40 agonist ivuxolimab in advanced cancers. Clones were sequenced by immunoSEQ multiplex PCR, and TCRdb holds only the in-frame ones, with some missing. This sample yields tens of thousands of clones, of which 75% to 90% are seen a single time; 0.94% belongs to the top ten. The sample here was CD4+ or CD8+ T cells sorted from blood, taken in a trial of the OX40 agonist ivuxolimab. The source of these receptors is an adult with an advanced solid tumor such as melanoma, head and neck, liver or kidney cancer.

The chain carries TRBV20-1 and TRBJ2-5, with D perhaps assigned TRBD1 or TRBD2 (5 bases each). Per the germline V gene, CDR1 is DFQATT and CDR2 is SNEGSKA (reference sequence). This CDR3 has 11 residues. The chain's CDR3 is CSGTPGETQYF. The CDR3 DNA reads as TGCAGCGGGACGCCCGGGGAGACCCAGTACTTC.

This chain links TRBV10-1 with TRBJ2-1, with 9 bases that match TRBD2. CDR1 and CDR2 from the germline V gene are WNHNN and SYGVQD (reference sequence). V lost 3 bases and J lost 0; bases outside the gene matches: 12. The CDR3 has 19 amino acids. The CDR3 DNA is TGCGCCAGCAGTGAAGCTGCGACTAGCGGAGATAGCTCCTACAATGAGCAGTTCTTC. This gives the protein CASSEAATSGDSSYNEQFF.

The CDR3 coding sequence is TGCGCCAGCAGCAACGAGGGACAGGGGAACACCGGGGAGCTGTTTTTT. Its protein product is CASSNEGQGNTGELFF. This chain connects TRBV5-1 to TRBJ2-2; 9 nucleotides align to TRBD1. The CDR3 is 16 residues long. V lost 4 bases, J lost 1 base, and 5 bases stayed unmatched. CDR1 is SGHRS, CDR2 YFSETQ, per germline.

The V gene is TRBV7-3, the J gene TRBJ2-2, with 15 bases lining up with TRBD2. V shed 3 bases and J 5 bases; nucleotides not matched to a gene: 1. Looked up from germline, CDR1 is SGHTA and CDR2 is FQGTGA. The CDR3 spans 16 residues. CDR3 in DNA: TGTGCCAGCAGCTTGGGACTAGCGGGAGGTACCGGGGAGCTGTTTTTT. As protein: CASSLGLAGGTGELFF.

This clone was recorded only once. The chain employs TRBV28 and TRBJ1-5; weak D call: TRBD1 (6 bases). V lost 5 bases to trimming and J lost 7 bases, with 15 bases between them. Per germline, CDR1 MDHEN and CDR2 SYDVKM. CDR3 length equals 14 residues. CDR3 residues: CASSTGQSGQPQHF. The CDR3 bases are TGTGCCAGCAGTACCGGACAGTCTGGCCAGCCCCAGCATTTT. Drawing the rest from reference TRBV28 and TRBJ1-5, the complete variable domain is DVKVTQSSRYLVKRTGEKVFLECVQDMDHENMFWYRQDPGLGLRLIYFSYDVKMKEKGDIPEGYSVSREKKERFSLILESASTNQTSMYLCASSTGQSGQPQHFGDGTRLSIL.

The chain uses TRBV27 and TRBJ1-1; no reliable D call. CDR3 size: 14 residues. From germline, CDR1 is MNHEY and CDR2 SMNVEV (reference sequence). The V and J ends lost 4 bases and 7 bases respectively, with 16 bases between them. CDR3 sequence (DNA): TGTGCCAGCAGTTCCCCGGGGTATAAATTTGAAGCTTTCTTT. Encoded protein: CASSSPGYKFEAFF.

This clone was counted only a few times. The chain recombines TRBV2 with TRBJ1-1; D is undetermined. Germline assignment: CDR1 SNHLY and CDR2 FYNNEI. Trimming removed 4 bases at V and 4 bases at J, with 10 bases between. The CDR3 sequence is 13 residues long. This CDR3 reads CASSADRGTEAFF. CDR3 DNA sequence: TGTGCCAGCAGTGCCGACCGGGGCACTGAAGCTTTCTTT.

The genes are TRBV2 and TRBJ2-3, with D perhaps being TRBD1 or TRBD2 (5 bases each). Per the germline V gene, CDR1 is SNHLY and CDR2 is FYNNEI. Trimming shortened V by 2 bases and J by 1 base, and 13 bases separated the two germline ends. The length of the CDR3 is 16 residues. CDR3 sequence: CASSELARDGTDTQYF. The DNA of the CDR3 is TGTGCCAGCAGTGAATTGGCCAGGGACGGCACAGATACGCAGTATTTT.

V and J are TRBV4-2 and TRBJ1-5; tentative D call: TRBD1 (5 bases). The germline CDR1 and CDR2 sequences are LGHNA and YNFKEQ. The CDR3 loop spans 15 amino acids. V dropped 1 base and J dropped 1 base, with 8 bases sitting between them. CDR3 protein: CASSQAGLSNQPQHF. In DNA form, the CDR3 reads TGTGCCAGCAGCCAAGCGGGACTGAGCAATCAGCCCCAGCATTTT.

The chain employs TRBV11-2 and TRBJ2-3; a weak D match, TRBD1 (5 bases). With 3 bases removed from V and 0 bases from J, the gap between germline ends came to 10 bases. This CDR3 region has 15 residues. Germline CDR1 and CDR2: SGHAT and FQNNGV. CDR3 nucleotide sequence: TGTGCCAGCAGCTTGAGGCAGGGTAGCACAGATACGCAGTATTTT. As protein: CASSLRQGSTDTQYF.

The V and J genes are TRBV19 and TRBJ1-6; TRBD1 matches at 7 bases. J gave up 8 bases and V 3 bases, and 7 bases lay outside the gene matches. The germline CDR1 and CDR2 sequences are LNHDA and SQIVND (reference sequence). This CDR3 is built from 15 residues. CDR3 in DNA: TGTGCCAGTAGTATGCTAGGGGGCATAGATTCACCCCTCCACTTT. As protein: CASSMLGGIDSPLHF.

The chain joins TRBV5-4 to TRBJ2-7; D possibly matches TRBD1 or TRBD2 (5 bases each). The ends were cut back, 9 bases at V and 0 bases at J, with 16 bases in the middle. The CDR3 is 14 amino acids. CDR1 and CDR2 from the germline V gene are SGHNT and YYREEE (reference sequence). Here the CDR3 DNA reads TGTGCCACCACGCCGGGGCGAAACTCCTACGAGCAGTACTTC. It yields the protein CATTPGRNSYEQYF. Filled out from reference TRBV5-4 and TRBJ2-7, the complete variable domain reads ETGVTQSPTHLIKTRGQQVTLRCSSQSGHNTVSWYQQALGQGPQFIFQYYREEENGRGNFPPRFSGLQFPNYSSELNVNALELDDSALYLCATTPGRNSYEQYFGPGTRLTVT.

V and J are TRBV30 and TRBJ1-3; no definite D call. Between the trimmed V and J ends, which lost 1 base and 1 base, there was a span of 11 bases. CDR3 length equals 15 residues. CDR1 is GTSNPN and CDR2 is SVGIG in the germline V gene (reference sequence). CDR3 protein: CAWSDLQWSGNTIYF. CDR3 nucleotide sequence: TGTGCCTGGAGTGACCTCCAGTGGTCTGGAAACACCATATATTTT.

The chain is built from TRBV28 and TRBJ2-7, with D hard to call. Germline CDR1 MDHEN, CDR2 SYDVKM. The CDR3 loop spans 13 amino acids. V lost 5 bases, J lost 2 bases, and 10 bases lay in between. The CDR3 DNA reads as TGTGCCAGCAGTCCGACGGATACCTACGAGCAGTACTTC. Its protein product is CASSPTDTYEQYF.

This clone turned up a few times. The CDR3 bases are TGTGCCAGCAGCTTAAGGGACAGCTCCTATAATTCACCCCTCCACTTT. It is translated as CASSLRDSSYNSPLHF. This chain uses TRBV7-3 with TRBJ1-6; TRBD1 matches 7 bases. Trimming removed 1 base from V and 0 bases from J; junction bases left unmatched: 0. Germline assignment: CDR1 SGHTA and CDR2 FQGTGA. This CDR3 has 16 residues.

The CDR3 region is CASSLSTTGNTIYF. The CDR3 DNA sequence: TGTGCCAGCAGCTTAAGTACAACGGGAAACACCATATATTTT. The rearrangement links TRBV7-9 to TRBJ1-3; D remains unclear. This CDR3 has 14 residues. Deletions cut 2 bases from V and 4 bases from J, with 9 bases between. CDR1 and CDR2 from the germline V gene are SEHNR and FQNEAQ (reference sequence). The whole variable domain, remainder taken from reference TRBV7-9 and TRBJ1-3, is DTGVSQNPRHKITKRGQNVTFRCDPISEHNRLYWYRQTLGQGPEFLTYFQNEAQLEKSRLLSDRFSAERPKGSFSTLEIQRTEQGDSAMYLCASSLSTTGNTIYFGEGSWLTVV.

CDR3: CASSLAGQSYEQYF. The CDR3 DNA reads TGCGCCAGCAGCTTAGCGGGACAGTCCTACGAGCAGTACTTC. This rearrangement joins TRBV5-1 to TRBJ2-7; the D call may be TRBD1 or TRBD2 (7 bases each). The length of the CDR3 is 14 residues. Trimming cost V 2 bases and J 1 base, with 10 bases left between them. Germline-derived CDR1 and CDR2 are SGHRS and YFSETQ.